The 19 T cell receptor beta chains reported below all come from one sample, sequenced in a study of T cells in Graves' hyperthyroidism and ophthalmopathy. Amplification yielded TCR beta CDR3 regions, with RNA transcripts as the source. During a first-round RT-PCR of the TCR CDR3, the HTBI primer set was used. TCRdb fed the multiplex PCR reads into MiXCR, producing one record per CDR3 protein. The table shows around 690,000 distinct CDR3 sequences, with 17% occurring only once. Sequenced material: blood. The receptors were sampled from a man aged 50-59 years with Graves' hyperthyroidism.

This clonotype has more than one count but fewer than ten. This sequence joins TRBV29-1 and TRBJ2-7; D might be TRBD2 (5 bases). The germline V gene has CDR1 SQVTM and CDR2 ANQGSEA. V was trimmed by 7 bases and J by 4 bases, leaving 14 bases between them. CDR3 size: 12 residues. The CDR3 DNA reads as TGCAGCGCATGGACCCGGGATTACGAGCAGTACTTC. Translated, it gives CSAWTRDYEQYF.

With regard to this clonotype: The junction shows a germline mismatch at one end, possibly a read error. The gene calls are TRBV12-3 or TRBV12-4 and TRBJ2-3; 7 nucleotides align to TRBD2. The CDR3 has 15 residues. CDR3 nucleotides: TGTGCCAGCAGGCGCTGGGGGAGGGCCGGAGATACGCAGTGTTTT. This codes for CASRRWGRAGDTQCF.

The V call is TRBV4-2, the J call TRBJ2-2, with D possibly being TRBD1 or TRBD2 (6 bases each). The CDR3 sequence is 18 residues long. Germline V gene lookup returns CDR1 LGHNA and CDR2 YNFKEQ. Trimming cost V 0 bases and J 4 bases, with 18 bases left between them. The CDR3 sequence is CASSQDGGPYTLTGELFF. The CDR3 region has the DNA TGTGCCAGCAGCCAAGATGGGGGGCCTTACACCCTCACCGGGGAGCTGTTTTTT.

A few counts support this clonotype. This may be a read error, as it is one base from a much larger clone. V is TRBV5-1 and J is TRBJ2-5; TRBD1 matches at 7 bases. The CDR3 runs to 12 residues. The ends lost 5 bases at V and 3 bases at J; junction bases unmatched: 1. CDR1 is SGHRS, CDR2 YFSETQ, per germline. The CDR3 sequence is CASSDREETQYF. The CDR3 DNA is TGCGCCAGCAGTGACAGGGAAGAGACCCAGTACTTC.

This chain joins TRBV30 and TRBJ2-2; 8 positions match TRBD1. The germline V gene encodes CDR1 GTSNPN and CDR2 SVGIG (reference sequence). J was trimmed by 0 bases and V by 1 base; bases with no gene match: 19. The CDR3 has 21 residues. CDR3 residues: CAWSALPGQAEPVANTGELFF. The CDR3 nucleotides read TGTGCCTGGAGTGCGCTACCGGGACAGGCGGAACCTGTAGCGAACACCGGGGAGCTGTTTTTT.

In this sample, this clonotype turned up a few times. The genes are TRBV5-1 and TRBJ1-5, with 7 nucleotides matching TRBD1. Germline V lookup: CDR1 SGHRS, CDR2 YFSETQ. After removal of 4 bases from V and 4 bases from J, the junction contained 5 bases not matched to a gene. The CDR3 has 14 amino acids. The CDR3 nucleotides are TGCGCCAGCAGCAAGACAGGGACTAATCAGCCCCAGCATTTT. This sequence encodes CASSKTGTNQPQHF.

V is TRBV4-3 and J is TRBJ2-7; 14 bases agree with TRBD2. V shed 0 bases and J 2 bases; nucleotides not matched to a gene: 15. CDR1 and CDR2 from the germline V gene are LGHNA and YSLEER. This CDR3 has 21 amino acids. CDR3 DNA: TGCGCCAGCAGCCAAGACTACAGGGGGGGGACTAGCGGGAGAAGCGCCTACGAGCAGTACTTC. Translated, it gives CASSQDYRGGTSGRSAYEQYF.

At least ten counts were recorded for this clonotype. The chain employs TRBV12-3 or TRBV12-4 and TRBJ2-2; D is uncertain. The CDR3 sequence is 14 residues long. V shed 1 base and J shed 5 bases, with 8 bases lying between them. The CDR3 bases are TGTGCCAGCAGTTTAGAGGAACTAACCGGGGAGCTGTTTTTT. This sequence encodes CASSLEELTGELFF.

This clonotype has at least ten counts. The rearrangement uses TRBV19 and TRBJ2-7; tentative D call: TRBD2 (5 bases). The CDR3 loop spans 14 amino acids. V was pared by 3 bases and J by 6 bases, with 15 bases between. The V gene's germline CDR1 is LNHDA and CDR2 SQIVND (reference sequence). CDR3 in amino acids: CASSITGMSSEQYF. CDR3 nucleotides: TGTGCCAGTAGTATTACCGGGATGTCGTCCGAGCAGTACTTC.

This clonotype was observed many times. The J gene is TRBJ2-7, the V gene TRBV11-2; D is undetermined. Trimming left V 3 bases short and J 1 base short, with 16 bases between. Germline V gene lookup returns CDR1 SGHAT and CDR2 FQNNGV. This CDR3 region has 16 residues. The CDR3 coding sequence is TGTGCCAGCAGCTTCTTACCGCAGTCCATTTCCTACGAGCAGTACTTC. It codes for CASSFLPQSISYEQYF.

This clonotype has at least ten counts. In DNA form, the CDR3 reads TGTGCCAGCAGTTCACTAGCGGGAGGGCTATACGAGCAGTACTTC. This sequence encodes CASSSLAGGLYEQYF. The gene calls are TRBV6-1 and TRBJ2-7, with 13 bases that match TRBD2. Trimming took 5 bases from V and 4 from J; bases not matched to a gene: 5. The CDR3 is 15 amino acids. CDR1 and CDR2 from the germline V gene are MNHNS and SASEGT.

As to this clonotype: One end of the junction does not line up with germline, which may come from a read error. The V gene is TRBV24-1, the J gene TRBJ2-3, with D uncertain. The CDR3 is made up of 13 amino acids. The V gene's germline CDR1 is KGHDR and CDR2 SFDVKD. Here the CDR3 reads CATSSGTRNTRYF. The CDR3 bases are TGTGCCACCAGTAGTGGAACCCGGAATACGCGGTATTTT.

This clonotype has more than one count but fewer than ten. The chain links TRBV12-3 or TRBV12-4 to TRBJ1-2, with TRBD1 identical over 7 bases. The CDR3 spans 15 residues. Losses at the gene ends were 0 bases for V and 4 bases for J; bases not matched to a gene: 5. The CDR3 DNA follows: TGTGCCAGCAGTTTAGCCGACCGGGACAGCTATGGCTACACCTTC. Translation: CASSLADRDSYGYTF.

The gene calls are TRBV9 and TRBJ1-1, with a weak D call TRBD1 (6 bases). Germline V gives CDR1 SGDLS, CDR2 YYNGEE. The V and J ends lost 0 bases and 3 bases respectively, with 12 bases between them. This CDR3 has 15 amino acids. The DNA for the CDR3 is TGTGCCAGCAGCGTAGCGGGGGGCGAGTACACTGAAGCTTTCTTT. This translates into CASSVAGGEYTEAFF.

This clonotype was seen only a few times. The chain links TRBV6-2 or TRBV6-3 to TRBJ1-2; D unclear. CDR3 length equals 12 residues. Trimming cost V 4 bases and J 4 bases, with 7 bases left between them. Germline values: CDR1 MNHEY, CDR2 SVGEGT. CDR3 protein: CASSFNGYGYTF. The DNA for the CDR3 is TGTGCCAGCAGTTTCAACGGCTATGGCTACACCTTC.

This chain joins TRBV2 and TRBJ2-3, with 15 bases that match TRBD2. The trim removed 6 bases at V and 1 base at J, leaving 11 bases unmatched. Germline loops: CDR1 SNHLY, CDR2 FYNNEI. This CDR3 is built from 19 residues. The CDR3 nucleotides are TGTGCCAGCAGCCCCGGGACTAGCGGGAGGTGGATCGGCACAGATACGCAGTATTTT. Translating gives CASSPGTSGRWIGTDTQYF.

This clonotype occurred many times. This chain connects TRBV12-3 or TRBV12-4 to TRBJ1-4, with D unresolved. The CDR3 is 12 amino acids. Trimming took 2 bases from V and 8 from J, leaving 6 bases between them. In nucleotides, the CDR3 is TGTGCCAGCAGTTTAACCGGGGAAAAACTGTTTTTT. Protein: CASSLTGEKLFF.

This clonotype was observed a few times. V usage is TRBV27 and J usage is TRBJ1-5; 7 positions agree with TRBD1. Germline trimming cut 5 bases from V and 1 base from J; bases unmatched to any gene: 5. Germline CDR1 is MNHEY and CDR2 is SMNVEV (reference sequence). The CDR3 extends over 15 amino acids. The CDR3 spells CASSPMDRSNQPQHF. The CDR3 region has the DNA TGTGCCAGCAGTCCCATGGACAGGAGCAATCAGCCCCAGCATTTT.

This clonotype appeared many times. This chain connects TRBV6-1 to TRBJ2-3; 10 bases map to TRBD1. J lost 6 bases, V lost 4 bases, and 7 bases had no gene match. Per the germline V gene, CDR1 is MNHNS and CDR2 is SASEGT. There are 15 residues in the CDR3. In DNA form, the CDR3 reads TGTGCCAGCAGTGTCAAGACAGGGGGCGCCGATACGCAGTATTTT. Its translation is CASSVKTGGADTQYF.